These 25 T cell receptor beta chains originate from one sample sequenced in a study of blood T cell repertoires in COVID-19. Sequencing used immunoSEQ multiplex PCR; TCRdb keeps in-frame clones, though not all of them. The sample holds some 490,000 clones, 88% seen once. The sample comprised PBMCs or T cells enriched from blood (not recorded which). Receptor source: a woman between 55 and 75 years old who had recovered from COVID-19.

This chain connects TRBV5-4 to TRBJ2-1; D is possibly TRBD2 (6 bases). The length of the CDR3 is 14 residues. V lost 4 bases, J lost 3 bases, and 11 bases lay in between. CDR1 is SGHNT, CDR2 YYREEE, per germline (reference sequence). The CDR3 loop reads CASSRAGLYNEQFF. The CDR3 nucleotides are TGTGCCAGCAGCAGAGCGGGCCTCTACAATGAGCAGTTCTTC.

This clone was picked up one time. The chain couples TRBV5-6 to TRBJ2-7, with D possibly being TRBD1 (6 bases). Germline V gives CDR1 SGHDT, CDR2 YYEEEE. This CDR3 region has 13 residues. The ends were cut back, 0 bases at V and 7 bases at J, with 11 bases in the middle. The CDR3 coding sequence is TGTGCCAGCAGCTTGGGTACAGGGCCGGAGCAGTACGTC. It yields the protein CASSLGTGPEQYV.

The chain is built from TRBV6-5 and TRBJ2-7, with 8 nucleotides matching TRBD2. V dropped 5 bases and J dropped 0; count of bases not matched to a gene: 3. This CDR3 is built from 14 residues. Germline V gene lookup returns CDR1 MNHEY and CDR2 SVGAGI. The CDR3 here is CASSPGTSSYEQYF. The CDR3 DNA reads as TGTGCCAGCAGTCCGGGGACTAGCTCCTACGAGCAGTACTTC.

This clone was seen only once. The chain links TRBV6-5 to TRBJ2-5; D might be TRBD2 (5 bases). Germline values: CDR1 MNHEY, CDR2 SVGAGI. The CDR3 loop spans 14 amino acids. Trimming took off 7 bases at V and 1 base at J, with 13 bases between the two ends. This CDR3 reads CASNARGRQETQYF. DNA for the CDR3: TGTGCCAGCAACGCGCGAGGGCGCCAAGAGACCCAGTACTTC.

The CDR3 here is CSVGLVDQYF. DNA of the CDR3: TGCAGCGTTGGTCTAGTTGATCAGTACTTC. The chain joins TRBV29-1 to TRBJ2-7; D call uncertain. The CDR3 is 10 residues long. Germline V gene data show CDR1 as SQVTM and CDR2 as ANQGSEA. Between the trimmed V and J ends, which lost 4 bases and 10 bases, there was a span of 11 bases.

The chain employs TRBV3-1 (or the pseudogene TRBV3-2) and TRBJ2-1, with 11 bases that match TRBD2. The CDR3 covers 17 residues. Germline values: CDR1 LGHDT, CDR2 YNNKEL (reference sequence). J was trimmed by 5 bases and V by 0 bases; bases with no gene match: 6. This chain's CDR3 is CASSQEIGTSGDNEQFF. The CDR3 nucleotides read TGTGCCAGCAGCCAAGAAATAGGGACTAGCGGTGACAATGAGCAGTTCTTC.

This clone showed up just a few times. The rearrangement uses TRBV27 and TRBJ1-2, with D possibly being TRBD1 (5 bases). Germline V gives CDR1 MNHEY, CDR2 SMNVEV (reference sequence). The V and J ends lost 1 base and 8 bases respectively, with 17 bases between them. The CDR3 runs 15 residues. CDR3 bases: TGTGCCAGCAGTTTATATGTGGGGACGGGGGACGGCTACACCTTC. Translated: CASSLYVGTGDGYTF.

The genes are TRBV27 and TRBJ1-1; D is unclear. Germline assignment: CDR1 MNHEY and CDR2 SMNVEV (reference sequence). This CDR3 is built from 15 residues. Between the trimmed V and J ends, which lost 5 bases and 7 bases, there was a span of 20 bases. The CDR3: CASSPGYPNPGEAFF. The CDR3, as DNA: TGTGCCAGCAGTCCCGGATACCCTAACCCGGGTGAAGCTTTCTTT.

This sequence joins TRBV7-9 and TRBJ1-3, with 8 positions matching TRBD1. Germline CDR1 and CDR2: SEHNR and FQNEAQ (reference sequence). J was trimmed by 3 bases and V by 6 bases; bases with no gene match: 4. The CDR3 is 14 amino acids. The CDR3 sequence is CASRLTGVGNTIYF. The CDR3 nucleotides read TGTGCCAGCAGGTTGACAGGGGTTGGAAACACCATATATTTT.

The CDR3 protein is CASSPSDSYNEQFF. As DNA, the CDR3 is TGTGCCAGCTCACCGAGCGATTCCTACAATGAGCAGTTCTTC. This rearrangement joins TRBV18 to TRBJ2-1; D unclear. CDR1 KGHSH and CDR2 LQKENI come from the germline V gene. Trimming took 3 bases from V and 1 from J, leaving 7 bases between them. This CDR3 comprises 14 residues.

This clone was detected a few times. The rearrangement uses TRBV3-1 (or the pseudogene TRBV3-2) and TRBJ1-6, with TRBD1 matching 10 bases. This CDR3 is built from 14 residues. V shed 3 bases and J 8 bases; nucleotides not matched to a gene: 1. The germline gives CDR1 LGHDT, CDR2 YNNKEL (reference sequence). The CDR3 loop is CASSQTGGYSPLHF. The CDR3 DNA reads TGTGCCAGCAGCCAGACAGGGGGCTATTCACCCCTCCACTTT.

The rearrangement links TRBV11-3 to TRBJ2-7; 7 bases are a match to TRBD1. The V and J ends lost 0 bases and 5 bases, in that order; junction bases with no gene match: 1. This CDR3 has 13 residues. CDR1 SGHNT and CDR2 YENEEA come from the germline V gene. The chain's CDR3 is CASSLEGQNEQYF. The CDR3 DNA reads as TGTGCCAGCAGCTTAGAGGGACAGAACGAGCAGTACTTC.

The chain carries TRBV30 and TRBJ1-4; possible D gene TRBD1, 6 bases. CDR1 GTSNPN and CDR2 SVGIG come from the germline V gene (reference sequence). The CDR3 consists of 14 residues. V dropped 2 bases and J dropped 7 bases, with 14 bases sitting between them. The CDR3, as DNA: TGTGCCTGGAGTAGGAAAGGGGGGGTTGAAAAACTGTTTTTT. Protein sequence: CAWSRKGGVEKLFF. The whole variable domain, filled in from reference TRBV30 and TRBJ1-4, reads SQTIHQWPATLVQPVGSPLSLECTVEGTSNPNLYWYRQAAGRGLQLLFYSVGIGQISSEVPQNLSASRPQDRQFILSSKKLLLSDSGFYLCAWSRKGGVEKLFFGSGTQLSVL.

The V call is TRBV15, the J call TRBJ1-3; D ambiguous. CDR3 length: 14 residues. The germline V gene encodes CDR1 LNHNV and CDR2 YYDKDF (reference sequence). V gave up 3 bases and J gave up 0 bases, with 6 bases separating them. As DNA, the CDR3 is TGTGCCACCAGCAGGGAGTTCTCTGGAAACACCATATATTTT. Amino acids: CATSREFSGNTIYF.

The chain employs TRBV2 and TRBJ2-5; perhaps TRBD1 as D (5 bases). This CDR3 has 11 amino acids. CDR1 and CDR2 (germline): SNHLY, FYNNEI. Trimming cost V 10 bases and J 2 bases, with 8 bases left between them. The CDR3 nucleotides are TGTGCCACAGGGTTACAAGAGACCCAGTACTTC. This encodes CATGLQETQYF.

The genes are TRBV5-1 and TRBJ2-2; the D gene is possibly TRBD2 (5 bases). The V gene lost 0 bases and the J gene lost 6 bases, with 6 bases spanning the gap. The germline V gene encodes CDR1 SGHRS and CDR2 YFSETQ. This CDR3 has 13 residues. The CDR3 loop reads CASSLGGPGELFF. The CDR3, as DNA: TGCGCCAGCAGCTTGGGCGGGCCCGGGGAGCTGTTTTTT. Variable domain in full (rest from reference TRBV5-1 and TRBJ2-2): KAGVTQTPRYLIKTRGQQVTLSCSPISGHRSVSWYQQTPGQGLQFLFEYFSETQRNKGNFPGRFSGRQFSNSRSEMNVSTLELGDSALYLCASSLGGPGELFFGEGSRLTVL.

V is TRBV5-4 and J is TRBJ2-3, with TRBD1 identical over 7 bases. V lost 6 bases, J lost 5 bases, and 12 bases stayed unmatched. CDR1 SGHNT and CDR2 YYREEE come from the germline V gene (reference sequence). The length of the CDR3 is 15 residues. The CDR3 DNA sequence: TGTGCCAGCACCCAGATAGGGGGCTGGGGAGATACGCAGTATTTT. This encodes CASTQIGGWGDTQYF.

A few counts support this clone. The CDR3 region has the DNA TGTGCCAGCAGCCACGCCCAGGGGACAGGAAACACCATATATTTT. Its protein product is CASSHAQGTGNTIYF. The chain uses TRBV4-2 and TRBJ1-3, with D possibly matching TRBD1 (6 bases). Trimming shortened V by 3 bases and J by 4 bases, and 13 bases separated the two germline ends. The germline V gene encodes CDR1 LGHNA and CDR2 YNFKEQ. This CDR3 has 15 residues.

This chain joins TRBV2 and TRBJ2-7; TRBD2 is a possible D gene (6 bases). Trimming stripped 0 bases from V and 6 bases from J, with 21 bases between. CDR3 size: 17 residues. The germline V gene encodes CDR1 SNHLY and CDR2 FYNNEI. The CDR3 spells CASSEALGAGSRFEQYV. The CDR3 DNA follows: TGTGCCAGCAGTGAAGCCCTCGGAGCGGGTAGCCGGTTCGAGCAGTACGTC.

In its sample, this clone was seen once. In DNA, the CDR3 is TGTGCCAGCAGGAGGGACATGAGATTAGGCTACACCTTC. Translating it yields CASRRDMRLGYTF. The chain employs TRBV6-6 and TRBJ1-2, with D maybe TRBD1 (6 bases). V dropped 6 bases and J dropped 8 bases, with 16 bases sitting between them. This CDR3 has 13 residues. The germline CDR1 and CDR2 sequences are MNHNY and SVGAGI (reference sequence).

The CDR3 region has the DNA TGCAGCGTTTCAGGGGCCAACGTCCTGACTTTC. Its protein product is CSVSGANVLTF. The V gene is TRBV29-1, the J gene TRBJ2-6; D call uncertain. Trimming cost V 5 bases and J 4 bases, with 3 bases left between them. Germline loops: CDR1 SQVTM, CDR2 ANQGSEA. The CDR3 runs to 11 residues.

The CDR3 sequence: CASSDMSNEQFF. Written as DNA, the CDR3 is TGTGCCAGCAGTGATATGAGTAATGAGCAGTTCTTC. The chain couples TRBV2 to TRBJ2-1; the D is unclear. CDR1 SNHLY and CDR2 FYNNEI come from the germline V gene. The CDR3 has 12 amino acids. Trimming left V 3 bases short and J 7 bases short, with 7 bases between.

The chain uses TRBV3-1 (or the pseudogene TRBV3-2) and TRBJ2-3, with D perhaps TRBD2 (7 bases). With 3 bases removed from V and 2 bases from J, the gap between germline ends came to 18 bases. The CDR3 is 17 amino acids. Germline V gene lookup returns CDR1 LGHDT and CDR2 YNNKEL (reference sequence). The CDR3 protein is CASSHRGGLRITDTQYF. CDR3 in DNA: TGTGCCAGCAGCCACCGAGGGGGACTACGGATCACAGATACGCAGTATTTT.

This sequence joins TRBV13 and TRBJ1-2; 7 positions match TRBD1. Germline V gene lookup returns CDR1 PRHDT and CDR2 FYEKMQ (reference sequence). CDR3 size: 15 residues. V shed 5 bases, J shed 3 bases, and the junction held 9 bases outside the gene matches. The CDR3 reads CASSRNRGMDYGYTF. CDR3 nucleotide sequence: TGTGCCAGCAGCCGAAACAGGGGAATGGACTATGGCTACACCTTC.

In DNA form, the CDR3 reads TGTGCCAGCAGTCGACAGGGGAAGGCCACTGAAGCTTTCTTT. This encodes CASSRQGKATEAFF. The genes are TRBV6-5 and TRBJ1-1, with TRBD1 matching over 8 bases. Germline trimming cut 5 bases from V and 4 bases from J; bases unmatched to any gene: 6. CDR1 MNHEY and CDR2 SVGAGI come from the germline V gene. The CDR3 is 14 amino acids.